A single sample gave rise to the 7 T cell receptor beta chains below, sequenced in a study of Ad26.COV2.S vaccination and SARS-CoV-2 variants. Treatment given: 15 to 20 received Ad26.COV2.S at low or high dose, single or two shots; about 5 received placebo; per-sample allocation not given. Samples analyzed were those drawn on day 63 after the first vaccine or placebo injection. The method was immunoSEQ multiplex PCR; TCRdb's version includes in-frame clones alone and lacks a portion of them. The sample lists 200,000 to 300,000 clones, approximately 90% seen once, with just under 3% in the top ten. Source: peripheral blood, taken in a trial of Ad26.COV2.S vaccine versus placebo. Receptor source: a person between 18 and 60 years old who received the Ad26.COV2.S COVID-19 vaccine or a placebo.

The rearrangement links TRBV19 to TRBJ1-1, with D unresolved. V lost 11 bases and J lost 5, with 21 bases in between. Germline loops: CDR1 LNHDA, CDR2 SQIVND (reference sequence). This CDR3 is built from 14 residues. The CDR3 nucleotides are TGTGCCGTCGGGTGGGAATTGATGGGAACTGAAGCTTTCTTT. Translated: CAVGWELMGTEAFF.

This chain joins TRBV18 and TRBJ2-2, with D possibly matching TRBD1 (6 bases). The ends were cut back, 2 bases at V and 5 bases at J, with 12 bases in the middle. The CDR3 runs to 15 residues. CDR1 is KGHSH, CDR2 LQKENI, per germline. In DNA, the CDR3 is TGTGCCAGCTCACCAGTCAGGGGTGGAACCGGGGAGCTGTTTTTT. It yields the protein CASSPVRGGTGELFF.

The rearrangement links TRBV7-2 to TRBJ2-7, with D uncertain. Trimming pared 5 bases from V and 2 bases from J, leaving 13 bases between. The germline V gene has CDR1 SGHTA and CDR2 FQGNSA. The CDR3 runs 14 residues. CDR3 coding DNA: TGTGCCAGCAGCCTAGAGGACGGCACCTACGAGCAGTACTTC. Protein sequence: CASSLEDGTYEQYF.

The CDR3 region is CASTGSTRSGYTF. CDR3 sequence (DNA): TGTGCCAGCACGGGGTCTACCCGTTCTGGCTACACCTTC. The gene calls are TRBV6-5 and TRBJ1-2; D unclear. Trimming took 7 bases from V and 7 from J, leaving 16 bases between them. Germline V CDR1 and CDR2: MNHEY, SVGAGI. This CDR3 has 13 residues.

The rearrangement uses TRBV29-1 and TRBJ1-1; TRBD1 is a possible D gene (5 bases). The length of the CDR3 is 11 residues. Germline V gene data show CDR1 as SQVTM and CDR2 as ANQGSEA. V was cut by 3 bases and J by 7 bases, with 9 bases left in between. CDR3 residues: CSVDRAGEAFF. CDR3 DNA: TGCAGCGTTGACAGGGCAGGTGAAGCTTTCTTT.

V usage is TRBV29-1 and J usage is TRBJ2-3; D possibly corresponds to TRBD1 (6 bases). From germline, CDR1 is SQVTM and CDR2 ANQGSEA. The CDR3 runs 12 residues. The V gene lost 2 bases and the J gene lost 6 bases, with 9 bases spanning the gap. CDR3 DNA sequence: TGCAGCGTTGAAACAGGGTGGGATACGCAGTATTTT. As protein: CSVETGWDTQYF.

To note about this clone: Other nucleotide sequences from this sample produce the same CDR3. The chain uses TRBV7-9 and TRBJ1-2; D uncertain. The V gene lost 0 bases and the J gene lost 2 bases, with 4 bases spanning the gap. This CDR3 has 13 amino acids. CDR1 and CDR2 (germline): SEHNR, FQNEAQ (reference sequence). The CDR3 DNA follows: TGTGCCAGCAGCTTAGCAGCAAACTATGGCTACACCTTC. Translating gives CASSLAANYGYTF.